Given below is one T cell receptor (beta chain) in context. Its antigen is currently unknown. Germline CDR1 SEHNR, CDR2 FQNEAQ (reference sequence). The CDR3 has 16 residues. The V and J ends lost 5 bases and 6 bases, in that order; junction bases with no gene match: 10. This record comes from a study of blood T cells in healthy people across ages. Study-level points and caveats: Higher diversity and more naive CD4+ cells were features of long-lived donors, compared to aged donors. The authors considered diversity estimates from one million T cells to be underestimates. Strong correlation existed between TCR beta diversity and naive T cell percentage.

Alongside a J-beta primer mix, a sample-barcoded 5' primer served in a second PCR lasting roughly 6 to 11 cycles. A template-switch adaptor that had 12 random nucleotides put a tag on each cDNA molecule. A single record per CDR3 protein comes from TCRdb applying MiXCR to the 5' RACE reads. Altogether about 1,400,000 distinct CDR3 sequences are present, 40% to 50% being singletons, with the ten largest covering roughly 7.7%. This sequence was found in a woman aged 18-35 years in good health. V usage is TRBV7-9 and J usage is TRBJ2-2; 9 bases line up with TRBD2. Input material: blood. In DNA form, the CDR3 reads TGTGCCAGCAGCACCAGGACCGGGACTAGCCCCGGGGAGCTGTTTTTT. It is translated as CASSTRTGTSPGELFF.